Listed below are T cell receptor beta chains from one sample, sequenced in a study of vaccination effects on CD4 cells after COVID-19. The data were produced by immunoSEQ multiplex PCR, yet TCRdb's version contains in-frame clones alone and is incomplete. The sample contains 25,000 to 30,000 clones, roughly four fifths of which appear only once. Their antigens are not known. The specimen was CD4+ T cells from PBMCs cultured with HCoV-229E spike peptides, collected after COVID-19 vaccination. These receptors were collected from a human donor who received a COVID-19 vaccine. CDR3s include the opening cysteine and the closing phenylalanine or tryptophan. Each record gives: V gene, D gene, CDR3 length, clone size, J gene, CDR3 DNA, CDR3 protein. A D gene is named only where the DNA matches it firmly. Not all rows give a size; the values are once, few, many and, for expanded clones, a class.

V: TRBV10-3; D: TRBD2; length: 16; size: NA; J: TRBJ2-2; DNA: TGTGCCATCAGTGAGTTGGGAGCGGGAGGCACCGGGGAGCTGTTTTTT; CDR3: CAISELGAGGTGELFF
V: TRBV6-5; D: TRBD1; length: 15; size: once; J: TRBJ1-3; DNA: TGTGCCAGCAGTCCGCGGGACAGCTCTGGAAACACCATATATTTT; CDR3: CASSPRDSSGNTIYF
V: TRBV7-8; D: TRBD2; length: 16; size: NA; J: TRBJ2-3; DNA: TGTGCCAGCAGCGCCACTAGCGGGAGAACGTCGGATACGCAGTATTTT; CDR3: CASSATSGRTSDTQYF
V: TRBV5-4; D: NA; length: 16; size: few; J: TRBJ1-2; DNA: TGTGCCAGCAGCTCCCCTCGGGGCTCATCAAGGGATGGCTACACCTTC; CDR3: CASSSPRGSSRDGYTF
V: TRBV7-9; D: TRBD1; length: 14; size: NA; J: TRBJ2-5; DNA: TGTGCCAGCAGCCCATGGACAGGGAGGGAGACCCAGTACTTC; CDR3: CASSPWTGRETQYF
V: TRBV27; D: NA; length: 15; size: NA; J: TRBJ2-3; DNA: TGTGCCAGCAGTTTAGGGTGGGCTAGCACAGATACGCAGTATTTT; CDR3: CASSLGWASTDTQYF
V: TRBV18; D: NA; length: 12; size: NA; J: TRBJ1-2; DNA: TGTGCCAGCTCACCGAGTAGGGGGGGCTACACCTTC; CDR3: CASSPSRGGYTF
V: TRBV5-4; D: TRBD2; length: 14; size: NA; J: TRBJ2-1; DNA: TGTGCCAGCAGCCCGGGGGGGGCTTACAATGAGCAGTTCTTC; CDR3: CASSPGGAYNEQFF
V: TRBV3-1/TRBV3-2; D: TRBD2; length: 16; size: few; J: TRBJ2-1; DNA: TGTGCCAGCAGCCAATGGACTAGCGGGAGTCACAATGAGCAGTTCTTC; CDR3: CASSQWTSGSHNEQFF
V: TRBV15; D: NA; length: 12; size: NA; J: TRBJ2-5; DNA: TGTGCCACCAGCAGAGATGAAGAGACCCAGTACTTC; CDR3: CATSRDEETQYF
V: TRBV6-5; D: NA; length: 15; size: NA; J: TRBJ2-7; DNA: TGTGCCAGCATTAAAGGGACTGAAACCAGCTACGAGCAGTACTTC; CDR3: CASIKGTETSYEQYF
V: TRBV10-3; D: NA; length: 15; size: NA; J: TRBJ2-5; DNA: TGTGCCATCAGTGAGAGCCGAGGGATTCAAGAGACCCAGTACTTC; CDR3: CAISESRGIQETQYF
V: TRBV30; D: NA; length: 14; size: few; J: TRBJ1-2; DNA: TGTGCCTGGAGTGTCTTAACAGCGAACTATGGCTACACCTTC; CDR3: CAWSVLTANYGYTF
V: TRBV5-1; D: NA; length: 16; size: NA; J: TRBJ2-3; DNA: TGCGCCAGCAGCTTCTTAGCGGTTACTAGCACAGATACGCAGTATTTT; CDR3: CASSFLAVTSTDTQYF